This T cell receptor beta chain stems from a study of technical replicates of blood from four donors. This CDR3 has 17 residues. Trimming took off 1 base at V and 1 base at J, with 17 bases between the two ends. CDR1 and CDR2 from the germline V gene are MGHRA and YSYEKL. Only in-frame clones appear in the TCRdb table, and some are missing; sequencing was by immunoSEQ multiplex PCR. The sample yields 50,000 to 80,000 clones, approximately 86% seen once. Sequenced material: PBMCs. This receptor was taken from a human donor in good health. Some clones in this sample may be carry-over from other donors' samples. This chain uses TRBV4-1 with TRBJ2-7, with TRBD1 as a possible D gene (5 bases). The CDR3 loop reads CASSQGRGFGLSYEQYF. The CDR3 DNA sequence: TGCGCCAGCAGCCAAGGAAGGGGTTTTGGCCTGTCCTACGAGCAGTACTTC.